The clone carrying this T cell receptor beta chain has a count of ten or more. Its target is not known. Enrollment excluded any patients with other autoimmune diseases, uncontrolled infections, pregnancy or lactation. These data originate in a study of Graves' ophthalmopathy and Graves' hyperthyroidism. The study, taken as a whole, reports: Cross-validated, the 13-signature model showed 87.88%/81.08% sensitivity/specificity, and 80%/75% in the test set. Appearing in blood as well were most expanded thyroid clonotypes above 0.001 frequency.

CDR1 and CDR2 (germline): MDHEN, SYDVKM. This CDR3 region has 14 residues. The V end lost 6 bases, the J end lost 1 base, and 12 bases lay between the germline ends. The sequenced template was RNA, covering the TCR beta CDR3 region. Scientists carried out first-round RT-PCR using HTBI primers and then a second-round multiplex PCR. TCRdb passed the multiplex PCR reads through MiXCR, listing each CDR3 protein once. The sample gives 740,000 or so distinct CDR3 sequences, roughly 40% of which show up once; around 40% is in the top ten. The sequenced sample consisted of peripheral blood. The clonotype was recovered from an adult man with Graves' ophthalmopathy. The rearrangement links TRBV28 to TRBJ1-1; a possible D gene is TRBD1 (6 bases). The CDR3 loop is CASRPTGQNTEAFF. The CDR3 nucleotides are TGTGCCAGCAGACCCACAGGGCAGAACACTGAAGCTTTCTTT. The variable domain in full, with the rest retrieved from reference TRBV28 and TRBJ1-1, is DVKVTQSSRYLVKRTGEKVFLECVQDMDHENMFWYRQDPGLGLRLIYFSYDVKMKEKGDIPEGYSVSREKKERFSLILESASTNQTSMYLCASRPTGQNTEAFFGQGTRLTVV.